This T cell receptor beta chain derives from a study of brain T cells in children with intractable seizures. Study-level findings and limits: Absence of clones before surgery may stem from lower sequencing depth. HCMV serostatus was not known, and viral specificity came from CDR3 similarity only.

Details on this clone: Antigen specificity is unknown.

Germline lookup yields CDR1 LNHDA and CDR2 SQIVND (reference sequence). V lost 3 bases and J 5 bases, leaving 10 bases between the germline ends. There are 14 residues in the CDR3. TCRdb's copy holds only in-frame clones and misses some; the assay was immunoSEQ multiplex PCR. The data hold around 340,000 clones, with over 90% observed a single time. This sample's time point: blood from clinic visit 5 months post-surgery; TSC patient then seizure free. Sequencing was limited to surgery cases with top T cell transcript signatures in brain tissue. Sequenced material: peripheral blood, taken approximately 5 months after surgery. The V gene is TRBV19, the J gene TRBJ2-2; D gene unclear. The sequence was obtained from a boy under three years old with tuberous sclerosis and intractable seizures. The CDR3 DNA is TGTGCCAGTAGTATCATTCAGTGGACCGGGGAGCTGTTTTTT. Translating gives CASSIIQWTGELFF.